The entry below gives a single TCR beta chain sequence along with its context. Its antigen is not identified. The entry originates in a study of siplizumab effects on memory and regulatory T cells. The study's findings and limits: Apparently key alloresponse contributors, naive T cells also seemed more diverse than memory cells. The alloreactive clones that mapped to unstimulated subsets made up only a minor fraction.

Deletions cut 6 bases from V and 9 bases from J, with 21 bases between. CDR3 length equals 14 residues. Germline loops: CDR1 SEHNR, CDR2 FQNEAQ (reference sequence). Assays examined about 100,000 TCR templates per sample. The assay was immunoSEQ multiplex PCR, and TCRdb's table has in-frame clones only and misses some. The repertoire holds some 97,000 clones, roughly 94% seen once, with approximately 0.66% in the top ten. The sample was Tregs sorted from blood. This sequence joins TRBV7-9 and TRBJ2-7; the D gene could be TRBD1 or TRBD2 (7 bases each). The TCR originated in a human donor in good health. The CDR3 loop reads CASRRGEGAARQYF. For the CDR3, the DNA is TGTGCCAGCAGACGAGGGGAGGGGGCCGCCCGGCAGTACTTC. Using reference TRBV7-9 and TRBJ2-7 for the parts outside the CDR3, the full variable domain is DTGVSQNPRHKITKRGQNVTFRCDPISEHNRLYWYRQTLGQGPEFLTYFQNEAQLEKSRLLSDRFSAERPKGSFSTLEIQRTEQGDSAMYLCASRRGEGAARQYFGPGTRLTVT.